The next 17 T cell receptor beta chains were all read from a single sample in a study of CD8 T cells in ankylosing spondylitis. MiXCR, run by TCRdb on the 5' RACE reads, gives a single entry per CDR3 protein. The table lists approximately 290,000 distinct CDR3 sequences, more than 20% of them singletons. The sample taken for sequencing was blood, either unsorted or a sorted T cell fraction (not recorded which). The receptors were sampled from a female donor with ankylosing spondylitis or in good health (not recorded which).

The chain employs TRBV5-6 and TRBJ2-1, with 9 bases matching TRBD2. V lost 2 bases and J lost 6; bases outside the gene matches: 9. From germline, CDR1 is SGHDT and CDR2 YYEEEE. The CDR3 runs to 16 residues. As DNA, the CDR3 is TGTGCCAGCAGCTTCTTTAGCGGGAGAGGGTTCAATGAGCAGTTCTTC. It encodes CASSFFSGRGFNEQFF. The variable domain in full, completed from reference TRBV5-6 and TRBJ2-1, reads DAGVTQSPTHLIKTRGQQVTLRCSPKSGHDTVSWYQQALGQGPQFIFQYYEEEERQRGNFPDRFSGHQFPNYSSELNVNALLLGDSALYLCASSFFSGRGFNEQFFGPGTRLTVL.

This chain links TRBV4-3 with TRBJ2-3; D is unclear. Germline CDR1 reads LGHNA; CDR2 reads YSLEER. This CDR3 spans 13 amino acids. V dropped 1 base and J dropped 7 bases, with 9 bases sitting between them. The CDR3 region has the DNA TGCGCCAGCAGCCAAGTCAGGCGAAATACGCAGTATTTT. It codes for CASSQVRRNTQYF.

The chain uses TRBV19 and TRBJ1-2; no firm D call. CDR3 size: 13 residues. V was pared by 4 bases and J by 5 bases, with 11 bases between. The germline V gene encodes CDR1 LNHDA and CDR2 SQIVND (reference sequence). Written as DNA, the CDR3 is TGTGCCAGTAGTAGATGGGAGCGGTATGGCTACACCTTC. Its protein is CASSRWERYGYTF.

In its sample, this clonotype was seen a few times. The V and J genes are TRBV5-1 and TRBJ2-1; 9 bases are a match to TRBD2. Germline V gene sequence: CDR1 SGHRS, CDR2 YFSETQ. The length of the CDR3 is 15 residues. V trimming: 1 base; J trimming: 10 bases; junction bases outside the gene matches: 9. The CDR3 coding sequence is TGCGCCAGCAGCTTGTCCGTAGCGGGAGTCAACGAGCAGTTCTTC. Translating it yields CASSLSVAGVNEQFF.

The V gene is TRBV12-3 or TRBV12-4, the J gene TRBJ2-5; maybe TRBD2 (6 bases). The CDR3 has 17 amino acids. V was clipped by 7 bases and J by 5 bases, with 26 bases between them. The chain's CDR3 is CASTRRLPGVGGETQYF. The DNA for the CDR3 is TGTGCCAGCACGCGGAGGTTACCGGGAGTCGGAGGGGAGACCCAGTACTTC.

Only one count was recorded for this clonotype. The chain employs TRBV28 and TRBJ2-7; D is uncertain. Per germline, CDR1 MDHEN and CDR2 SYDVKM. Trimming pared 10 bases from V and 0 bases from J, leaving 7 bases between. The CDR3 covers 11 residues. The CDR3 nucleotides are TGTGCCACCGCAAGCTCCTACGAGCAGTACTTC. It yields the protein CATASSYEQYF.

V and J are TRBV15 and TRBJ2-2; D is undetermined. This CDR3 has 13 residues. Germline lookup yields CDR1 LNHNV and CDR2 YYDKDF (reference sequence). Deletions cut 5 bases from V and 7 bases from J, with 11 bases between. DNA of the CDR3: TGTGCCACCAGCGGAACCCCGGGCGGGGAGCTGTTTTTT. Residues: CATSGTPGGELFF. Looking up the rest from reference TRBV15 and TRBJ2-2 gives the full variable domain: DAMVIQNPRYQVTQFGKPVTLSCSQTLNHNVMYWYQQKSSQAPKLLFHYYDKDFNNEADTPDNFQSRRPNTSFCFLDIRSPGLGDTAMYLCATSGTPGGELFFGEGSRLTVL.

J is TRBJ2-3 and V is TRBV20-1; D gene uncertain. Germline V gives CDR1 DFQATT, CDR2 SNEGSKA (reference sequence). Trimming shortened V by 6 bases and J by 4 bases, and 11 bases separated the two germline ends. This CDR3 region has 12 residues. The CDR3: CSAPLGPDTQYF. DNA for the CDR3: TGCAGTGCCCCCTTGGGCCCAGATACGCAGTATTTT.

This clonotype has at least ten counts. The chain has TRBV6-1 and TRBJ1-1; unclear D gene. This CDR3 has 14 residues. The germline V gene encodes CDR1 MNHNS and CDR2 SASEGT. Trimming took off 5 bases at V and 4 bases at J, with 14 bases between the two ends. CDR3 DNA sequence: TGTGCCAGCAGTCAATGGCGGTGGGGCACTGAAGCTTTCTTT. Protein: CASSQWRWGTEAFF.

This clonotype has a count of ten or more. The genes are TRBV20-1 and TRBJ2-1; D is perhaps TRBD2 (5 bases). Trimming pared 0 bases from V and 2 bases from J, leaving 11 bases between. CDR1 is DFQATT and CDR2 is SNEGSKA in the germline V gene (reference sequence). CDR3 length: 15 amino acids. The CDR3 is CSARDLERTYNEQFF. The CDR3 region has the DNA TGCAGTGCTAGAGATCTTGAGCGGACCTACAATGAGCAGTTCTTC.

There are a few counts of this clonotype. The J gene is TRBJ2-1, the V gene TRBV7-9; D is possibly TRBD2 (5 bases). Trimming removed 3 bases from V and 7 bases from J, with 7 bases in between. The CDR3 runs to 12 residues. Germline CDR1 is SEHNR and CDR2 is FQNEAQ (reference sequence). The CDR3 DNA reads TGTGCCAGCAGCTTTACGGGGAATGAGCAGTTCTTC. It is translated as CASSFTGNEQFF.

The rearrangement joins TRBV3-1 to TRBJ2-7; 7 bases are shared with TRBD1. CDR3 length: 13 residues. J was trimmed by 2 bases and V by 3 bases; bases with no gene match: 1. CDR1 is LGHDT and CDR2 is YNNKEL in the germline V gene (reference sequence). CDR3 DNA sequence: TGTGCCAGCAGCCAGAGGGGGCCCTACGAGCAGTACTTC. Its protein product is CASSQRGPYEQYF.

The V gene is TRBV12-3 or TRBV12-4, the J gene TRBJ2-7; TRBD1 matches at 7 bases. V dropped 6 bases and J dropped 4; count of bases not matched to a gene: 9. The CDR3 is 14 amino acids. DNA of the CDR3: TGTGCCAGCAGCTTTGGGACAGCTAATTACGAGCAGTACTTC. Translated, it gives CASSFGTANYEQYF.

This chain uses TRBV24-1 with TRBJ2-5, with 14 bases that match TRBD2. V was pared by 2 bases and J by 4 bases, with 11 bases of the junction left unmatched. The CDR3 totals 19 residues. The germline V gene encodes CDR1 KGHDR and CDR2 SFDVKD. CDR3: CATSDSRLAGGVVGETQYF. The CDR3 nucleotides read TGTGCCACCAGTGATTCCCGACTAGCGGGAGGGGTTGTGGGAGAGACCCAGTACTTC.

J is TRBJ2-1 and V is TRBV12-3 or TRBV12-4; 7 nucleotides line up with TRBD2. The CDR3 spans 16 residues. V was pared by 5 bases and J by 8 bases, with 15 bases of the junction left unmatched. CDR3: CASSPSLASGEDEQFF. The CDR3 nucleotides are TGTGCCAGCAGTCCCTCCCTGGCTAGCGGCGAGGATGAGCAGTTCTTC.

This clonotype was counted many times. The chain recombines TRBV12-3 or TRBV12-4 with TRBJ1-6; maybe TRBD1 (5 bases). This CDR3 is 15 amino acids long. The ends were cut back, 4 bases at V and 5 bases at J, with 12 bases in the middle. The CDR3 nucleotides are TGTGCCAGCAGTTCTTCCGGGACGGATAATTCACCCCTCCACTTT. Its protein is CASSSSGTDNSPLHF.

This clonotype was recorded a few times. The chain employs TRBV20-1 and TRBJ2-7; D is undetermined. V lost 0 bases and J 0 bases, leaving 18 bases between the germline ends. The CDR3 loop spans 17 amino acids. Germline CDR1 is DFQATT and CDR2 is SNEGSKA (reference sequence). CDR3 nucleotide sequence: TGCAGTGCTAGAGATCTCCCCCGGAAGCCCAGCTCCTACGAGCAGTACTTC. This encodes CSARDLPRKPSSYEQYF.